This T cell receptor (beta chain) was obtained from a study of spatial heterogeneity in lung cancer. Overall study context: More beta-chain than alpha-chain sequences were consistently detected. General study findings and limits: In blood, ubiquitous expanded tumor TCRs appeared more at resection than follow-up.

TCR cDNA molecules each had a unique molecular identifier. Using its own MiXCR run on the 5' RACE reads, TCRdb lists one record per CDR3 protein. The table has 26,000 or so distinct CDR3 sequences, more than 10% seen once. Specified time point: sample taken at primary tumor resection. Without sorting, whole RNA was sequenced from tumor, nontumor lung or frozen PBMC. 55 to 80 TRACERx patients with early, untreated non-small cell lung cancer donated samples. Germline values: CDR1 DFQATT, CDR2 SNEGSKA (reference sequence). The CDR3 consists of 15 residues. Trimming cost V 4 bases and J 3 bases, with 18 bases left between them. In the case of this clonotype: The antigen remains undetermined.

Sample: PBMCs, taken at surgery. V usage is TRBV20-1 and J usage is TRBJ1-1, with D tentatively TRBD1 (6 bases). The sequence was obtained from a female donor with early-stage non-small cell lung cancer. CDR3 DNA sequence: TGCAGTGCTATATCGGGCCCGAAGGGGGACACTGAAGCTTTCTTT. This sequence encodes CSAISGPKGDTEAFF.